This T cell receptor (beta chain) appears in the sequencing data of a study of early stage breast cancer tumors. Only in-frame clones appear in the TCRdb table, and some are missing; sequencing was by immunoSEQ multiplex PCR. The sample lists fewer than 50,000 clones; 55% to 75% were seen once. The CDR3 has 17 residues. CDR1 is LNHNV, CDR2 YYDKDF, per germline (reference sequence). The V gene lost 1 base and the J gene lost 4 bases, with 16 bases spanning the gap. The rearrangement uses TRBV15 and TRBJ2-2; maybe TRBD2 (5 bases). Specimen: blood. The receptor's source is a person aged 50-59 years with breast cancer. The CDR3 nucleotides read TGTGCCACCAGCAGAGGGAGGCTGGCCGCGACCACCGGGGAGCTGTTTTTT. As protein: CATSRGRLAATTGELFF.